This is a list of T cell receptor beta chains from one sample in a study of blood T cells in healthy people across ages. MiXCR was run by TCRdb on the 5' RACE reads, yielding one entry per CDR3 protein. The sample has around 1,000,000 distinct CDR3 sequences; more than 30% are singletons. What was sequenced was blood. These TCRs come from a man aged 18 to 30 in good health. CDR3s include the opening cysteine and the closing phenylalanine or tryptophan. A D gene is named only where the DNA matches it firmly.

D | J | V | CDR3
TRBD1 | TRBJ1-5 | TRBV20-1 | CSASVDRGNQPQHF
NA | TRBJ2-1 | TRBV4-2 | CASSQDIVPGHCNEQFF
TRBD2 | TRBJ2-1 | TRBV6-2/TRBV6-3 | CASKWGGDNEQFF
NA | TRBJ1-2 | TRBV29-1 | CSVQILPNDGYTF
TRBD1 | TRBJ1-2 | TRBV6-2/TRBV6-3 | CASSYRDSYYGYTF
TRBD2 | TRBJ2-5 | TRBV9 | CASSVGPGGPNEQYF
NA | TRBJ1-5 | TRBV24-1 | CATSDSPLEPQHF
TRBD1 | TRBJ1-4 | TRBV6-2/TRBV6-3 | CASGVDRGEKLFF
NA | TRBJ2-5 | TRBV27 | CASSSSPGTQETQYF
NA | TRBJ1-2 | TRBV6-5 | CASRGAALTF